Presented here are 19 T cell receptor beta chains from one specimen sequenced in a study of identical twins (dated by TCRdb to 2016 to 2018). Library construction relied on 5' RACE. Sequencing instrument: Illumina HiSeq 2000. TCRdb's own reprocessing of the public reads used fastp at Q25 and MiXCR and kept productive beta chains. Rows are unified per CDR3 protein, each entry keeping the most common DNA and genes. This sample gives approximately 600,000 distinct CDR3 sequences in total; about 7% of them show up just once. Around 1.6% of the sample rests with the top ten. The same sample was also studied in work on yellow fever vaccine responses in identical twins.

Sequences were obtained from PBMCs. The source of these receptors is a woman aged 18 to 35 in good health.

This clonotype was counted ten times or more. CDR3 nucleotide sequence: TGCGCCAGCAGCTTGGCCCCTAGCGGGGGATACAATGAGCAGTTCTTC. This encodes CASSLAPSGGYNEQFF. The chain recombines TRBV5-1 with TRBJ2-1; TRBD2 agrees at 10 bases. V dropped 0 bases and J dropped 4; count of bases not matched to a gene: 4. The length of the CDR3 is 16 residues. Germline values: CDR1 SGHRS, CDR2 YFSETQ.

This clonotype was recorded many times. This chain uses TRBV9 with TRBJ1-2; 7 bases line up with TRBD1. The V gene end was trimmed by 0 bases and the J gene end by 7 bases; junction bases not matched to a gene: 6. In germline, CDR1 is SGDLS, CDR2 YYNGEE. The CDR3 covers 14 residues. In DNA, the CDR3 is TGTGCCAGCAGCGTAGGAGACAGGGAGCGTGGCTACACCTTC. Its protein is CASSVGDRERGYTF.

This clonotype was seen at least ten times. The chain is built from TRBV10-2 and TRBJ2-4; no clear D. Trimming took off 3 bases at V and 1 base at J, with 4 bases between the two ends. Germline V CDR1 and CDR2: WSHSY, SAAADI. The CDR3 runs 13 residues. CDR3 coding DNA: TGCGCCAGCAGTGACCCCGCCAAAAACATTCAGTACTTC. Amino acids: CASSDPAKNIQYF.

This clonotype has a count of ten or more. The chain recombines TRBV5-1 with TRBJ1-1, with 7 bases that match TRBD1. The CDR3 runs to 11 residues. Trimming at V came to 4 bases and at J to 11 bases, leaving 5 bases not matched to a gene. Germline values: CDR1 SGHRS, CDR2 YFSETQ. CDR3 nucleotide sequence: TGCGCCAGCAGCCTAGGGGGCTTGGCTTTCTTT. Protein sequence: CASSLGGLAFF.

This clonotype occurred a few times. This chain uses TRBV12-3 or TRBV12-4 with TRBJ2-5; perhaps TRBD2 as D (6 bases). V was clipped by 5 bases and J by 1 base, with 17 bases between them. The CDR3 totals 16 residues. The CDR3 DNA reads as TGTGCCAGCAGTCCCTGGTGGAGGGAAACCCAAGAGACCCAGTACTTC. Residues: CASSPWWRETQETQYF.

V gene TRBV5-1 combines with J gene TRBJ2-3; D is uncertain. Germline V gene data show CDR1 as SGHRS and CDR2 as YFSETQ. The length of the CDR3 is 14 residues. V lost 0 bases, J lost 2 bases, and 7 bases lay in between. The CDR3 reads CASSLEDPTDTQYF. The CDR3 DNA reads TGCGCCAGCAGCTTGGAAGACCCCACAGATACGCAGTATTTT.

Here the CDR3 DNA reads TGTGCCAGCAGTCAACACACAGGGTACTCCTACAATGAGCAGTTCTTC. It encodes CASSQHTGYSYNEQFF. The V call is TRBV28, the J call TRBJ2-1, with D tentatively TRBD1 (6 bases). The CDR3 runs 16 residues. CDR1 is MDHEN and CDR2 is SYDVKM in the germline V gene. V gave up 5 bases and J gave up 0 bases, with 14 bases separating them.

CDR3 in amino acids: CASSLDGGTGTVTF. The CDR3 DNA reads TGCGCCAGCAGCTTGGACGGAGGGACAGGGACGGTCACCTTC. This rearrangement joins TRBV5-1 to TRBJ1-2; 9 nucleotides agree with TRBD1. With 0 bases clipped from V and 13 bases from J, the junction kept 10 bases outside the gene matches. Germline assignment: CDR1 SGHRS and CDR2 YFSETQ. The CDR3 runs to 14 residues.

This clonotype came up a few times. The rearrangement uses TRBV10-3 and TRBJ2-1, with no clear D. Germline V gene sequence: CDR1 ENHRY, CDR2 SYGVKD. V was pared by 1 base and J by 8 bases, with 6 bases between. This CDR3 is built from 12 residues. The CDR3 is CAISEYNHEQFF. In nucleotides, the CDR3 is TGTGCCATCAGTGAGTATAACCATGAGCAGTTCTTC.

This clonotype showed up many times. The chain joins TRBV28 to TRBJ1-5; D might be TRBD1 (5 bases). Trimming removed 7 bases at V and 4 bases at J, with 14 bases between. Germline-derived CDR1 and CDR2 are MDHEN and SYDVKM. This CDR3 region has 14 residues. The CDR3 nucleotides are TGTGCCAGCATAGAAACCCCAGGGAATCAGCCCCAGCATTTT. It yields the protein CASIETPGNQPQHF.

The chain has TRBV5-6 and TRBJ2-7, with 10 bases that match TRBD1. V lost 0 bases, J lost 7 bases, and 7 bases stayed unmatched. CDR3 size: 15 residues. The germline V gene encodes CDR1 SGHDT and CDR2 YYEEEE. The CDR3 sequence is CASSLVAGTGVEQYV. CDR3 in DNA: TGTGCCAGCAGCTTGGTTGCCGGGACAGGGGTAGAGCAGTACGTC.

This rearrangement joins TRBV4-2 to TRBJ2-3; D may be TRBD2 (5 bases). Germline V gene lookup returns CDR1 LGHNA and CDR2 YNFKEQ. Trimming pared 0 bases from V and 1 base from J, leaving 14 bases between. CDR3 length equals 17 residues. The DNA of the CDR3 is TGTGCCAGCAGCCAAGATGGACGAGGGTCAGGCACAGATACGCAGTATTTT. Translating gives CASSQDGRGSGTDTQYF.

This clonotype was seen more than once but under ten times. V gene TRBV5-1 combines with J gene TRBJ2-3; a possible D gene is TRBD2 (6 bases). Deletions cut 0 bases from V and 2 bases from J, with 13 bases between. From germline, CDR1 is SGHRS and CDR2 YFSETQ. This CDR3 contains 16 residues. CDR3 in DNA: TGCGCCAGCAGCTTGGTTGCGGGGCTAGTCACAGATACGCAGTATTTT. It is translated as CASSLVAGLVTDTQYF.

This clonotype was counted at least ten times. J is TRBJ2-7 and V is TRBV6-5, with 8 bases lining up with TRBD1. CDR1 and CDR2 from the germline V gene are MNHEY and SVGAGI. This CDR3 comprises 14 residues. After removal of 2 bases from V and 3 bases from J, the junction contained 3 bases not matched to a gene. CDR3 in amino acids: CASSYSDRGYEQYF. In DNA form, the CDR3 reads TGTGCCAGCAGTTACAGTGACAGGGGCTACGAGCAGTACTTC.

This chain links TRBV4-1 with TRBJ2-7; D gene uncertain. Trimming took 0 bases from V and 4 from J, leaving 7 bases between them. CDR1 is MGHRA and CDR2 is YSYEKL in the germline V gene. The CDR3 has 13 amino acids. CDR3 sequence: CASSQDAEYEQYF. CDR3 bases: TGCGCCAGCAGCCAAGACGCGGAGTACGAGCAGTACTTC.

This clonotype turned up a few times. The chain recombines TRBV7-2 with TRBJ2-1; D is unclear. CDR1 and CDR2 (germline): SGHTA, FQGNSA. The CDR3 runs 14 residues. V was cut by 6 bases and J by 5 bases, with 14 bases left in between. CDR3 in DNA: TGTGCCAGCAGAACCCCGATCTCAAACAATGAGCAGTTCTTC. Translated, it gives CASRTPISNNEQFF.

In this sample, this clonotype turned up a few times. The J gene is TRBJ2-6, the V gene TRBV29-1; TRBD2 might be the D (8 bases). Per the germline V gene, CDR1 is SQVTM and CDR2 is ANQGSEA. Trimming cost V 7 bases and J 1 base, with 17 bases left between them. The CDR3 contains 16 residues. The CDR3 sequence: CSGGRTGSSGANVLTF. The CDR3 DNA reads as TGCAGCGGCGGGAGGACAGGCTCTTCTGGGGCCAACGTCCTGACTTTC.

The V gene is TRBV20-1, the J gene TRBJ2-7; a weak D match, TRBD2 (5 bases). The CDR3 is 17 amino acids. The germline gives CDR1 DFQATT, CDR2 SNEGSKA (reference sequence). Between the trimmed V and J ends, which lost 0 bases and 0 bases, there was a span of 18 bases. The CDR3 spells CSARDTSLFGDSYEQYF. CDR3 DNA sequence: TGCAGTGCTAGAGATACATCGCTGTTCGGGGACTCCTACGAGCAGTACTTC.

This clonotype was counted ten times or more. V is TRBV29-1 and J is TRBJ2-7; D perhaps matches TRBD2 (6 bases). Trimming took off 6 bases at V and 0 bases at J, with 9 bases between the two ends. CDR3 length equals 12 residues. Germline values: CDR1 SQVTM, CDR2 ANQGSEA. Written as DNA, the CDR3 is TGCAGCGTGGGAGGTCTCTCCTACGAGCAGTACTTC. Amino acid sequence: CSVGGLSYEQYF.